This T cell receptor (beta chain) was recovered during a study of CD4 T cell repertoires in COVID-19. Sequencing was performed with immunoSEQ multiplex PCR; in TCRdb, only in-frame clones are kept and a portion is missing. Altogether over 75,000 clones are present, about 83% being singletons, with the ten largest covering about 0.5%. The germline V gene encodes CDR1 SGHRS and CDR2 YFSETQ. The CDR3 is 14 residues long. Trimming cost V 0 bases and J 5 bases, with 9 bases left between them. The TCR originated in a human donor who had COVID-19. Sequences were derived from CD4+ T cells from peripheral blood, sampled after recovery from COVID-19. The rearrangement joins TRBV5-1 to TRBJ2-4; D possibly corresponds to TRBD2 (7 bases). CDR3 bases: TGCGCCAGCAGCTTGGTGGGGGGGCAAAACATTCAGTACTTC. Protein: CASSLVGGQNIQYF. The full variable domain, its missing parts supplied by reference TRBV5-1 and TRBJ2-4, is KAGVTQTPRYLIKTRGQQVTLSCSPISGHRSVSWYQQTPGQGLQFLFEYFSETQRNKGNFPGRFSGRQFSNSRSEMNVSTLELGDSALYLCASSLVGGQNIQYFGAGTRLSVL.